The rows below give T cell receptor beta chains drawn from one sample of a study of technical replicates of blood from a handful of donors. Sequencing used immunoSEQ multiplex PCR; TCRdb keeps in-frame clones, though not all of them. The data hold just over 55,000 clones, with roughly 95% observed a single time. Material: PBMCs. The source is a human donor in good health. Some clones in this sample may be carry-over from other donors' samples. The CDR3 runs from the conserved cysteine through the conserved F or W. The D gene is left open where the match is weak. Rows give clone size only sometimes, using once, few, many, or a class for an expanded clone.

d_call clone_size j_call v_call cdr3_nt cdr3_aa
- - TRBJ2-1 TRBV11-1 TGTGCCAGCAGCTTAGGACACCGGGGTTACGGTGAGCAGTTCTTC CASSLGHRGYGEQFF
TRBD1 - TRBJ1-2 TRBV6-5 TGTGCCAGCAGTTACCGGGGACAGTCGGAGGGTGGCTACACCTTC CASSYRGQSEGGYTF
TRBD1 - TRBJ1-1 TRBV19 TGTGCCAGTAACAGACAGGGGGCCAACACTGAAGCTTTCTTT CASNRQGANTEAFF
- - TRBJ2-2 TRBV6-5 TGTGCCAGCAGTTTCCCAGGCACCGGGGAGCTGTTTTTT CASSFPGTGELFF
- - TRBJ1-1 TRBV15 TGTGCCACCAGCAGAGAGGGCCGGGGAGAAGCTTTCTTT CATSREGRGEAFF
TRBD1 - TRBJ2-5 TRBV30 TGTGCCTGGTCACAGGGGTTCCAAGAGACCCAGTACTTC CAWSQGFQETQYF
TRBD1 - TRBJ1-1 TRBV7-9 TGTGCCAGCAGCTTAAGGGGGCCTGAAGCTTTCTTT CASSLRGPEAFF
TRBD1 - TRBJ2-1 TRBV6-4 TGTGCCAGCAGTGATACAGGGGGCTCCTACAATGAGCAGTTCTTC CASSDTGGSYNEQFF
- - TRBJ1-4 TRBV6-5 TGTGCCAGCAGTCGGAATACAGTACCTTCCGAAAAACTGTTTTTT CASSRNTVPSEKLFF
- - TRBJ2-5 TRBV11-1 TGTGCCAGCAGCCACATAGGGTGGGGGGAAGAGACCCAGTACTTC CASSHIGWGEETQYF
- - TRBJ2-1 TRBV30 TGTGCCTGGAGTCCATTCGCCGGTTTCTACAATGAGCAGTTCTTC CAWSPFAGFYNEQFF
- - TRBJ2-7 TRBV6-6 TGTGCCAGCAGCTATGACGTACCCAGGGTTTACGAGCAGTACTTC CASSYDVPRVYEQYF
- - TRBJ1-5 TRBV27 TGTGCCAGCAGTTCGGGGTTTCTCGATCAGCCCCAGCATTTT CASSSGFLDQPQHF
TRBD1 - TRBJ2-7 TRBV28 TGTGCCAGCAGTTCACCGGGACAGGGGCGATCCTACGAGCAGTACTTC CASSSPGQGRSYEQYF
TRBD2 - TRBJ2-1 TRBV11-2 TGTGCCAGCAGCTTAGGGGGGACTAACAATGAGCAGTTCTTC CASSLGGTNNEQFF
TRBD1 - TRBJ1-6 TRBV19 TGTGCCAGTAGTCGCGTCCGGACAGGGAACTCACCCCTCCACTTT CASSRVRTGNSPLHF
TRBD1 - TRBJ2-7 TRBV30 TGTGCCTGGGACAGGGTAGGAGGTAGAGAGCAGTACTTC CAWDRVGGREQYF
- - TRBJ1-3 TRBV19 TGTGCCAGTACAGCGGTCTCTGGAAACACCATATATTTT CASTAVSGNTIYF
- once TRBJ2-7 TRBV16 TGTGCCAGCAGCCGCCCCGGGACACCTTACGAGCAGTACTTC CASSRPGTPYEQYF
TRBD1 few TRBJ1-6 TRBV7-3 TGTGCCAGCAGCTCCGGACAGGGGACGAACAATTCACCCCTCCACTTT CASSSGQGTNNSPLHF
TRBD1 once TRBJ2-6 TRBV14 TGTGCCAGCAGCAGGGACAGCCCCTCCGACGTCCTGACTTTC CASSRDSPSDVLTF
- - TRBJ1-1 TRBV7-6 TGTGCCAGCAGCATAGGGGGGGGCACTGAAGCTTTCTTT CASSIGGGTEAFF
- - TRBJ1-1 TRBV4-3 TGCGCCAGCAGCCGTGGGAGGGAGAACACTGAAGCTTTCTTT CASSRGRENTEAFF
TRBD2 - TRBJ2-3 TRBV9 TGTGCCAGCAGCGTAGATCAGGCGGGAGCAGCAGATACGCAGTATTTT CASSVDQAGAADTQYF
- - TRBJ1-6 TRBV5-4 TGTGCCAGCAGCGAAAACAACAGGTTTTCGGCTTCACCCCTCCACTTT CASSENNRFSASPLHF
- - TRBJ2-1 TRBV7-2 TGTGCCAGCAGCCCGTTCATAGCGGCTGAGCAGTTCTTC CASSPFIAAEQFF
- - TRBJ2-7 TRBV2 TGTGCCAGCAGTGATGGGCTATACGAGCAGTACTTC CASSDGLYEQYF
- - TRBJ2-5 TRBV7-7 TGTGCCAGCAGCTGGACTTATCAAGAGACCCAGTACTTC CASSWTYQETQYF
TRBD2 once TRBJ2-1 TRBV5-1 TGCGCCAGCAGCGGCGGGGGAACTAGCGGGAATGAGCAGTTCTTC CASSGGGTSGNEQFF
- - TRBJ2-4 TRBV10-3 TGTGCCATCGCGGAGGGAAACATTCAGTACTTC CAIAEGNIQYF
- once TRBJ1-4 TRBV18 TGTGCCAGCTCGACCGGGCGGGGTGAAAAACTGTTTTTT CASSTGRGEKLFF
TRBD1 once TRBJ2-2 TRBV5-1 TGCGCCAGCAGCTCGGAAGGGGGCATCACCGGGGAGCTGTTTTTT CASSSEGGITGELFF
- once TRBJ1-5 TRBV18 TGTGCCAGCTCACGCCTGGACTGGGGGCCCCAGCATTTT CASSRLDWGPQHF
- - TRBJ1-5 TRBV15 TGTGCCACCAGCAGAAATCAAGACAGCCGCAATCAGCCCCAGCATTTT CATSRNQDSRNQPQHF
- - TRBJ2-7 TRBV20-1 TGCAGTGCTCGCAGGGAATACGAGCAGTACTTC CSARREYEQYF
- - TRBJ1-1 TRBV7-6 TGTGCCAGCAGCTTAGCGCAGGGACAGAACACTGAAGCTTTCTTT CASSLAQGQNTEAFF
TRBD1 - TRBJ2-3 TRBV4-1 TGCGCCAGCAGCCAGGAGAGACAGGGGGTTTCAGATACGCAGTATTTT CASSQERQGVSDTQYF
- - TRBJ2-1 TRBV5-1 TGCGCCAGCAGCAGCGGAACGTTTTTGGGGGCCGAGGAGTTCTTC CASSSGTFLGAEEFF
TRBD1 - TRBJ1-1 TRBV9 TGTGCCAGCAGCGTGCGGACAGGGGGCACTGAAGCTTTCTTT CASSVRTGGTEAFF
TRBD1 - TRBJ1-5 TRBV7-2 TGTGCCAGCAGCATCGCCGGGACAGGGGCGCATCAGCCCCAGCATTTT CASSIAGTGAHQPQHF
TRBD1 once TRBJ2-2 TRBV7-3 TGTGCCAGCAGCGGACAGGGGGGCGGCACCGGGGAGCTGTTTTTT CASSGQGGGTGELFF
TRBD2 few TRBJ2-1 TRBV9 TGTGCCAGCAGCACTAGCGGGAGCTCCTACAATGAGCAGTTCTTC CASSTSGSSYNEQFF
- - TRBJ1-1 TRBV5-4 TGTGCCAGCAGCCTCAGGGCGAACACTGAAGCTTTCTTT CASSLRANTEAFF